These 2 T cell receptor beta chains came from one sample sequenced in a study of Ad26.COV2.S vaccination and SARS-CoV-2 variants. Clones were read by immunoSEQ multiplex PCR, and TCRdb kept only the in-frame ones, dropping some. The sample lists about 410,000 clones; 70% to 90% were seen once. The treatment: some 20 received Ad26.COV2.S at low or high dose, single or two shots; several received placebo; per-sample allocation not given. The study sampled participants on day 63 after the first vaccine or placebo injection. The sample in question was peripheral blood, obtained in a trial of Ad26.COV2.S vaccine versus placebo. The source is a person between 18 and 59 years old who received the Ad26.COV2.S COVID-19 vaccine or a placebo.

The chain joins TRBV12-3 or TRBV12-4 to TRBJ2-7; 7 bases agree with TRBD1. The CDR3 spans 13 residues. V lost 6 bases, J lost 2 bases, and 4 bases stayed unmatched. CDR3 region: CASRRTGTYEQYF. The CDR3 DNA sequence: TGTGCCAGCAGGAGGACAGGAACCTACGAGCAGTACTTC.

The chain recombines TRBV2 with TRBJ2-7; TRBD1 aligns across 7 bases. J gave up 0 bases and V 5 bases, and 1 base lay outside the gene matches. The CDR3 runs 13 residues. Germline V gene data show CDR1 as SNHLY and CDR2 as FYNNEI. CDR3 DNA sequence: TGTGCCAGCAGTTGGGACAGCTCCTACGAGCAGTACTTC. Translating it yields CASSWDSSYEQYF.